These T cell receptor beta chains were read from a single sample in a study of blood T cell repertoires in COVID-19. Repertoires were generated with immunoSEQ multiplex PCR, while TCRdb's copy carries only in-frame clones and drops some. The table includes 350,000 to 450,000 clones, around 92% detected once. Sequencing used peripheral blood. These receptors all come from a man in his forties or fifties with acute or convalescent COVID-19. The CDR3 runs from the conserved cysteine through the conserved F or W. A D gene is named only where the DNA matches it firmly. Clone size is not always given. Where it is, it says once, few, many or a class for expanded clones.

D gene	V gene	J gene	clone size	CDR3 protein	CDR3 DNA
TRBD1	TRBV30	TRBJ1-2	.	CAWSGGTGPGYGYTF	TGTGCCTGGAGCGGGGGGACAGGGCCGGGCTATGGCTACACCTTC
.	TRBV3-1/TRBV3-2	TRBJ2-7	.	CASTPEAGGTYEQYF	TGTGCCAGCACCCCCGAGGCTGGCGGAACCTACGAGCAGTACTTC
.	TRBV2	TRBJ2-1	.	CASSVEVTSSYNEQFF	TGTGCCAGCAGTGTGGAGGTCACGAGCTCCTACAATGAGCAGTTCTTC
.	TRBV7-3	TRBJ1-3	.	CASSLREGNTIYF	TGTGCCAGCAGCTTAAGGGAGGGAAACACCATATATTTT
TRBD2	TRBV29-1	TRBJ2-1	.	CSGRGGAYNEQFF	TGCAGCGGTCGGGGGGGAGCCTACAATGAGCAGTTCTTC
TRBD2	TRBV28	TRBJ2-1	once	CASSFYPGTSKLSSYNEQFF	TGTGCCAGCAGTTTCTACCCCGGGACTAGCAAACTTTCCTCCTACAATGAGCAGTTCTTC
.	TRBV18	TRBJ1-1	.	CASSPRRATEAFF	TGTGCCAGCTCACCTCGGAGGGCCACTGAAGCTTTCTTT
TRBD1	TRBV4-2	TRBJ2-7	few	CASSQETFGTGESYEQYF	TGTGCCAGCAGCCAAGAAACTTTCGGGACAGGGGAATCCTACGAGCAGTACTTC
.	TRBV20-1	TRBJ2-2	.	CSASGLFNTGELFF	TGCAGTGCTAGTGGGCTGTTCAACACCGGGGAGCTGTTTTTT
.	TRBV19	TRBJ1-6	.	CASSYRVAGNSPLHF	TGTGCCAGTAGCTACAGGGTAGCGGGGAATTCACCCCTCCACTTT
.	TRBV27	TRBJ2-7	.	CASSLSVLNEQYF	TGTGCCAGCAGTTTGAGTGTTCTCAACGAGCAGTACTTC
TRBD2	TRBV7-9	TRBJ2-7	.	CASSLGGLAGEQYF	TGTGCCAGCAGCCTAGGGGGACTAGCGGGCGAGCAGTACTTC
TRBD1	TRBV5-4	TRBJ2-2	.	CASSYATGSTGELFF	TGTGCCAGCAGCTATGCGACAGGGAGCACCGGGGAGCTGTTTTTT
TRBD2	TRBV20-1	TRBJ2-3	.	CSASSGVNTDTQYF	TGCAGTGCTAGTAGCGGGGTGAACACAGATACGCAGTATTTT
.	TRBV19	TRBJ2-7	.	CASSIGVAVGYEQYF	TGTGCCAGTAGTATAGGTGTTGCGGTGGGCTACGAGCAGTACTTC
.	TRBV9	TRBJ2-1	.	CASSVGGRWDEQFF	TGTGCCAGCAGCGTAGGAGGCCGTTGGGATGAGCAGTTCTTC